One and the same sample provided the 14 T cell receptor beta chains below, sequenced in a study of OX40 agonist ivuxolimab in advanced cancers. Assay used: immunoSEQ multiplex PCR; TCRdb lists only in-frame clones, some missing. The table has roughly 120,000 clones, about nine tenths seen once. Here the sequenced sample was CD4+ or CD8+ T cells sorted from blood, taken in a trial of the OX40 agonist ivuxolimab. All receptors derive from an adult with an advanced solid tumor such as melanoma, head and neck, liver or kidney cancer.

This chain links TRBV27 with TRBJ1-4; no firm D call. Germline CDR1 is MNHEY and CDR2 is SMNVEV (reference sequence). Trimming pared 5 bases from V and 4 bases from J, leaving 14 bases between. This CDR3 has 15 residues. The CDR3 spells CASSPQTEYNEKLFF. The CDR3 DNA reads TGTGCCAGCAGTCCCCAGACCGAGTATAATGAAAAACTGTTTTTT.

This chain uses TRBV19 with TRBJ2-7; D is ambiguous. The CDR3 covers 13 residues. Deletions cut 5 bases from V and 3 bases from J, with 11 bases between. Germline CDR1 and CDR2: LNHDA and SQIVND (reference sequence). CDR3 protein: CASSFGGRYEQYF. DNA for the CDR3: TGTGCCAGTAGTTTTGGCGGACGCTACGAGCAGTACTTC.

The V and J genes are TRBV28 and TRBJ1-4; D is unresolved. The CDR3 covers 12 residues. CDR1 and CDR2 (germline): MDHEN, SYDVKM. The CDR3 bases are TGTGCATCGGGCACCCGGGGTGAAAAACTGTTTTTT. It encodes CASGTRGEKLFF.

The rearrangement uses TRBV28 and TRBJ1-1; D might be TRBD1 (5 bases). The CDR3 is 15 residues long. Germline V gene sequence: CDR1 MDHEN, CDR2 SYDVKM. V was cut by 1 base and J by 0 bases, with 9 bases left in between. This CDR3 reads CASSLYRFMNTEAFF. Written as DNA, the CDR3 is TGTGCCAGCAGTTTATACAGGTTCATGAACACTGAAGCTTTCTTT.

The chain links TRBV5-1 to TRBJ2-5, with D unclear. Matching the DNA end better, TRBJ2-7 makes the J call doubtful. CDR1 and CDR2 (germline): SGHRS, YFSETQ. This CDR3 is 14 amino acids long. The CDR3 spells CASSLGSLTYEQYF. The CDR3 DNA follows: TGCGCCAGCAGCTTGGGGTCTCTTACCTACGAGCAGTACTTC.

CDR3 DNA: TGTGCCAGCAGTGAAGTACAGGGGAGCTCCTACGAGCAGTACTTC. It translates to CASSEVQGSSYEQYF. This chain uses TRBV2 with TRBJ2-7, with TRBD1 identical over 7 bases. Germline V gene lookup returns CDR1 SNHLY and CDR2 FYNNEI. There are 15 residues in the CDR3. Trimming cost V 1 base and J 0 bases; bases outside gene matches: 3.

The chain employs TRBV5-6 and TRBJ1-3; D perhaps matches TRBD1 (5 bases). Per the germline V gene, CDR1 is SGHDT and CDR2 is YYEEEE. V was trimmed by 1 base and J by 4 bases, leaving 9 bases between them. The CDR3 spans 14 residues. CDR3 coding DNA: TGTGCCAGCAGCTTGAGGGGAGCAGGAAACACCATATATTTT. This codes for CASSLRGAGNTIYF. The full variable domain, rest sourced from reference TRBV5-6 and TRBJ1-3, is DAGVTQSPTHLIKTRGQQVTLRCSPKSGHDTVSWYQQALGQGPQFIFQYYEEEERQRGNFPDRFSGHQFPNYSSELNVNALLLGDSALYLCASSLRGAGNTIYFGEGSWLTVV.

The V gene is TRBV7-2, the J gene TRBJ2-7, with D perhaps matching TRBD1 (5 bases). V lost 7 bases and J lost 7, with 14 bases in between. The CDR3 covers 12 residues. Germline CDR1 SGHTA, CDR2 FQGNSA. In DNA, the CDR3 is TGTGCCAGCAAGATGGGGCGCGAGGAGCAGTACTTC. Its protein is CASKMGREEQYF.

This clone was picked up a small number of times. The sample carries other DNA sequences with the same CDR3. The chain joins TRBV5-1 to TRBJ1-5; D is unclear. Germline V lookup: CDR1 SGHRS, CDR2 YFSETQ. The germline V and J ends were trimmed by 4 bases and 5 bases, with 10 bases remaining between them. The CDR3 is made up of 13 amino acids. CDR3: CASSPAGDQPQHF. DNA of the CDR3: TGCGCCAGCAGCCCGGCCGGGGATCAGCCCCAGCATTTT.

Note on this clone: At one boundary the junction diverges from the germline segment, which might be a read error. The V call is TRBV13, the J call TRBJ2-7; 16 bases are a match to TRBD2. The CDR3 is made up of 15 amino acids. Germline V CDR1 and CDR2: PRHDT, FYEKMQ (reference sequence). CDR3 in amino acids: CASSPLGLAGGELYF. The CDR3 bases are TGTGCCAGCAGCCCGTTGGGACTAGCGGGAGGGGAGCTGTACTTC.

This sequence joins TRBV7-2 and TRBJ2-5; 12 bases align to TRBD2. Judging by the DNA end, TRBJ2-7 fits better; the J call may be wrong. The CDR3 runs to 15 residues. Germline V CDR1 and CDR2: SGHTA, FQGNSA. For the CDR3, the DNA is TGTGCCAGCTCTCTTGGGGGACTAGCGGGTAACGAGCAGTACTTC. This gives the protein CASSLGGLAGNEQYF.

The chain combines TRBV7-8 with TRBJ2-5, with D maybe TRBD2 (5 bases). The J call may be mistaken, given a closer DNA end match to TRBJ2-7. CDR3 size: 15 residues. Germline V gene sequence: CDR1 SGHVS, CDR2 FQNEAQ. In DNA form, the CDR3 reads TGTGCCAGCAGCTTAGTCGGGGTAAGCTCCTACGAGCAGTACTTC. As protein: CASSLVGVSSYEQYF.

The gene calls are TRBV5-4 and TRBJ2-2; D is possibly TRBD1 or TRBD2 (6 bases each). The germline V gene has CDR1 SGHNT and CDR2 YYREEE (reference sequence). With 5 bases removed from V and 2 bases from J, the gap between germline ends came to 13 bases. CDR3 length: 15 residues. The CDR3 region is CASRPRGANTGELFF. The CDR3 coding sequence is TGTGCCAGCAGACCGAGGGGGGCTAACACCGGGGAGCTGTTTTTT. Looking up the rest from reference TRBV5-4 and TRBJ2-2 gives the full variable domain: ETGVTQSPTHLIKTRGQQVTLRCSSQSGHNTVSWYQQALGQGPQFIFQYYREEENGRGNFPPRFSGLQFPNYSSELNVNALELDDSALYLCASRPRGANTGELFFGEGSRLTVL.

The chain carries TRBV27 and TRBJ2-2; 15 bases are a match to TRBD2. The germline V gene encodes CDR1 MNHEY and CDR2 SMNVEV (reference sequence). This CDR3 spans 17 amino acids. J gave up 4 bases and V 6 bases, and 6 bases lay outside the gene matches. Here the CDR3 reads CASSGLAGGQGTGELFF. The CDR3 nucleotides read TGTGCCAGCAGCGGACTAGCGGGAGGGCAGGGCACCGGGGAGCTGTTTTTT.